The present T cell receptor (beta chain) was sequenced within a study of CD8 T cells in ankylosing spondylitis. The sample holds a few counts of this clonotype. What it binds is not known. Whole-study findings and limits: A TCR beta motif of fewer than ten highly homologous variants seemed to mark ankylosing spondylitis blood. Several of the motif variants were reported before in synovial fluid and blood from reactive arthritis.

Libraries for TCR beta were made by quantitative 5'-RACE with molecular barcodes. Each CDR3 protein gets one entry after TCRdb re-called the 5' RACE reads with MiXCR. Of about 480,000 distinct CDR3 sequences listed, more than 15% are singletons. The junction had 12 bases not matched to a gene; V was cut back by 5 bases and J by 5 bases. Germline V lookup: CDR1 SEHNR, CDR2 FQNEAQ (reference sequence). The CDR3 sequence is 16 residues long. V usage is TRBV7-9 and J usage is TRBJ1-1, with 9 bases that match TRBD1. The origin of this receptor is a male donor with ankylosing spondylitis. The sequencing sample was made of blood, either unsorted or a sorted T cell fraction (not recorded which). The CDR3 spells CASSTGTGRGWTEAFF. CDR3 nucleotide sequence: TGTGCCAGCAGCACCGGGACAGGGCGGGGATGGACTGAAGCTTTCTTT.